The rows below give T cell receptor beta chains drawn from one sample of a study of Ad26.COV2.S vaccination and SARS-CoV-2 variants. The table came from immunoSEQ multiplex PCR; TCRdb's copy has only in-frame clones and leaves some out. The table records roughly 320,000 clones, around four fifths of them present only once. Sequenced here: peripheral blood, sampled in a trial of Ad26.COV2.S vaccine versus placebo. These TCRs come from a person aged 18 to 59 who received the Ad26.COV2.S COVID-19 vaccine or a placebo. Both conserved end residues are part of each CDR3. The D gene is left open where the match is weak. Expanded clones are given a class, and other clones once, few, many or no size at all.

NA,NA,TRBJ2-1,TRBV24-1,CATSASNEQFF,TGTGCCACCAGTGCTTCGAATGAGCAGTTCTTC
NA,NA,TRBJ2-3,TRBV7-6,CASSLGLQVGANTQYF,TGTGCCAGCAGCTTAGGTTTACAGGTCGGCGCGAATACGCAGTATTTT
NA,TRBD1,TRBJ1-2,TRBV7-2,CASSFRQGPSFGYTF,TGTGCCAGCAGCTTTCGACAGGGTCCCTCCTTTGGCTACACCTTC
NA,NA,TRBJ2-2,TRBV3-1/TRBV3-2,CASRKTSTGELFF,TGTGCCAGCAGAAAGACAAGCACCGGGGAGCTGTTTTTT
NA,NA,TRBJ1-4,TRBV27,CASSRWGANEKLFF,TGTGCCAGCAGCCGTTGGGGGGCAAATGAAAAACTGTTTTTT
few,NA,TRBJ1-4,TRBV28,CASSMGGSNEKLFF,TGTGCCAGCAGTATGGGGGGATCTAATGAAAAACTGTTTTTT
NA,TRBD1,TRBJ1-2,TRBV10-3,CAIRGQGQDGYTF,TGTGCCATCAGGGGACAGGGCCAGGACGGCTACACCTTC
NA,NA,TRBJ1-4,TRBV5-5,CASSLLRTNEKLFF,TGTGCCAGCAGCTTGCTACGGACTAATGAAAAACTGTTTTTT
few,NA,TRBJ2-1,TRBV19,CASSEYNEQFF,TGTGCCAGTAGTGAATACAATGAGCAGTTCTTC
NA,NA,TRBJ2-2,TRBV6-1,CASSESGAGSGELFF,TGTGCCAGCAGTGAATCCGGGGCAGGATCCGGGGAGCTGTTTTTT